The T cell receptor (beta chain) under discussion was sequenced for a study of glioma-infiltrating T cells. This clonotype was counted ten times or more. Its specificity is not known. TCR alpha and beta CDR3 regions were amplified from RNA using iRepertoire nested multiplex PCR. Tissue mRNA or PBMC total RNA, 100-400 ng, went into one-step reverse transcription and amplification. Using its own MiXCR run on the multiplex PCR reads, TCRdb lists one record per CDR3 protein. The table has approximately 120,000 distinct CDR3 sequences, approximately 25% seen once. Points from the study as a whole: CDR3 overlap between tissue and blood was very small. Non-neoplastic patients had below-expected tissue-blood divergence, while all gliomas exceeded expectation.

The V gene's germline CDR1 is LNHDA and CDR2 SQIVND (reference sequence). Trimming took 3 bases from V and 1 from J; bases not matched to a gene: 5. This CDR3 has 16 amino acids. The sequence came from a human donor with low-grade glioma or glioblastoma, undergoing nonglioma brain surgery, or in good health (not recorded which). The gene calls are TRBV19 and TRBJ2-5; 10 nucleotides match TRBD2. Sequenced input: glioma tissue, nonneoplastic brain tissue, or PBMCs (not recorded which). CDR3 nucleotide sequence: TGTGCCAGTAGTATCGGACTAGCGGCCACCCAAGAGACCCAGTACTTC. Translating gives CASSIGLAATQETQYF.